This T cell receptor beta chain was captured by sequencing in a study of blood T cell repertoires in COVID-19. The Seattle patients, enrolled during active infection, were followed longitudinally. Authors' analysis steps: Cell counts per sample came from amplifying reference gene primers. Using immunoSEQ multiplex PCR, the repertoire was profiled, and TCRdb retains in-frame clones only, with some absent. V and J calls and clone size are copied from that table; D and trimming were computed from the DNA. This table holds about 210,000 clones, 75% to 90% found once. Trimming stripped 5 bases from V and 1 base from J, with 13 bases between. Germline CDR1 reads SGHNT; CDR2 reads YYREEE (reference sequence). This CDR3 has 15 amino acids. This clone appeared once.

Sequencing was done on a sample of peripheral blood. The origin of this receptor is a woman in her seventies with COVID-19, enrolled during active disease. The rearrangement joins TRBV5-4 to TRBJ2-4, with D maybe TRBD1 (6 bases). Here the CDR3 DNA reads TGTGCCAGCAGTCATGATACAGGGGCCAAAAACATTCAGTACTTC. Translating gives CASSHDTGAKNIQYF.